This T cell receptor (beta chain) was sequenced in a study of blood T cell repertoires in COVID-19. Across the study: Sources were T cells, B-cell-depleted T cells, or PBMCs; the material itself was cDNA or gDNA.

In germline, CDR1 is SEHNR, CDR2 FQNEAQ (reference sequence). Trimming left V 5 bases short and J 6 bases short, with 13 bases between. CDR3 length equals 13 residues. Original methodology: Quantification of nucleated cells was approximated via reference gene primer amplification. Only in-frame clones appear in the TCRdb table, and some are missing; sequencing was by immunoSEQ multiplex PCR. V and J calls and clone size are copied from that table; D and trimming were computed from the DNA. The data hold about 65,000 clones, with 81% observed a single time. This receptor was identified in a man older than 75 with acute or convalescent COVID-19. The V and J genes are TRBV7-9 and TRBJ1-2; D is unresolved. Sequencing used peripheral blood. The chain's CDR3 is CASSPENEDGYTF. The CDR3, as DNA: TGTGCCAGCAGCCCCGAGAACGAGGATGGCTACACCTTC. Using reference TRBV7-9 and TRBJ1-2 for the parts outside the CDR3, the full variable domain is DTGVSQNPRHKITKRGQNVTFRCDPISEHNRLYWYRQTLGQGPEFLTYFQNEAQLEKSRLLSDRFSAERPKGSFSTLEIQRTEQGDSAMYLCASSPENEDGYTFGSGTRLTVV.